This T cell receptor (beta chain) was profiled in a study of T cell responses to AZD1222 COVID-19 vaccine. Study-wide points: Spike-specific TCRs gained breadth and depth after people received two AZD1222 doses.

V dropped 1 base and J dropped 2 bases, with 14 bases sitting between them. The CDR3 consists of 16 residues. The germline V gene encodes CDR1 SGHDT and CDR2 YYEEEE. Comments on this clone: Its specificity is not known.

Produced via immunoSEQ multiplex PCR; TCRdb's table is partial and in-frame only. The table has around 160,000 clones, about 91% seen once. Whether given at about 4 or about 12 weeks, second doses were pooled. The sequencing here drew on peripheral blood, taken 28 days after the second AZD1222 dose. This receptor was identified in an adult who received the AZD1222 COVID-19 vaccine. The J gene is TRBJ2-3, the V gene TRBV5-6; D call uncertain. The CDR3 sequence: CASSLSTSPLTDTQYF. The CDR3 DNA reads TGTGCCAGCAGCTTGAGTACCTCCCCCCTCACAGATACGCAGTATTTT.